The clone carrying this TCR beta chain was recorded a few times. These data come from a study of blood T cell repertoires in COVID-19. About the study: The study drew acute and convalescent COVID-19 samples from the United States, Italy and Spain.

Recruits, aged 18 to 89 years, lived in some 25 US areas. Resolution of symptoms, clearance, or two negative PCRs was present in recovered Cohort 3 donors. Original analysis: Amplification of reference gene primers was used by the study to estimate nucleated cell counts. The assay was immunoSEQ multiplex PCR, and TCRdb's table has in-frame clones only and misses some. V, J and clone size reflect that table, while D and trimming were determined from the DNA. The table has 250,000 to 300,000 clones, roughly 87% seen once; the top ten hold about 1%. Specimen: PBMCs or T cells enriched from blood (not recorded which). The TCR was taken from a woman aged 25 to 39 who had recovered from COVID-19.

The CDR3 here is CASSGTGRSYEQYF. CDR3 bases: TGTGCCAGCAGTGGGACAGGTCGTTCCTACGAGCAGTACTTC. V and J are TRBV27 and TRBJ2-7, with 8 bases aligning to TRBD1. J gave up 1 base and V 5 bases, and 4 bases lay outside the gene matches. This CDR3 contains 14 residues. Germline lookup yields CDR1 MNHEY and CDR2 SMNVEV (reference sequence).